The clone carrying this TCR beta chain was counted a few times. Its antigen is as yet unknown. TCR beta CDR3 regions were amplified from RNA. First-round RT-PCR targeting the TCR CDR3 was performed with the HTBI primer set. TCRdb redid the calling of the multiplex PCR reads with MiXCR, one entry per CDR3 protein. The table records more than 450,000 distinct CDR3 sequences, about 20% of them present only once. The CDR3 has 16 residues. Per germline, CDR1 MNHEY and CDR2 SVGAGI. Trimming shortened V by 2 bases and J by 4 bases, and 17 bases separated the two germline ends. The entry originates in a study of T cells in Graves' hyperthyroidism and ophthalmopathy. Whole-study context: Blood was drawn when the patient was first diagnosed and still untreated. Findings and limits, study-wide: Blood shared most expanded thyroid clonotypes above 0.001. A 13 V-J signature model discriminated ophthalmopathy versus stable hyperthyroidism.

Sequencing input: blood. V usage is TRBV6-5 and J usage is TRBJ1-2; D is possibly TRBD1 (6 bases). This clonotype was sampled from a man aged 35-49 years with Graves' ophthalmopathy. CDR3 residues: CASSYGGGGPGYGYTF. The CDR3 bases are TGTGCCAGCAGTTACGGGGGGGGGGGGCCAGGCTATGGCTACACCTTC.